Listed below are T cell receptor beta chains from one sample, sequenced in a study of T-cell memory formation after mild COVID-19. MiXCR, applied by TCRdb to the 5' RACE reads, yields one record per CDR3 protein. Of about 90,000 distinct CDR3 sequences listed, more than 12% are singletons. The sample was PBMCs or a T cell subset sorted from them (not recorded which). The source is a man younger than 35 who had mild COVID-19 (a few samples of this study predate the infection). Cell type and time point are not known. Both conserved end residues are part of each CDR3. A D gene is named only where the DNA matches it firmly. Clone size is given for some rows only: seen once, a few or many times, or a class if the clone is expanded.

>-|TRBJ2-6|TRBV6-2/TRBV6-3|16|-
TGTGCCAGCAGTTTCGGACGGGACTCTGGGGCCAACGTCCTGACTTTC
CASSFGRDSGANVLTF
>-|TRBJ2-6|TRBV4-3|14|few
TGCGCCAGCAGCCAGGGGGCCAGGGCCAACGTCCTGACTTTC
CASSQGARANVLTF
>-|TRBJ1-5|TRBV19|13|few
TGTGCCAGCGTGAGAAGAGGCAATCAGCCCCAGCATTTT
CASVRRGNQPQHF
>-|TRBJ2-2|TRBV7-9|15|-
TGTGCCAGCAGCTCAGGGGGGTTCATCACCGGGGAGCTGTTTTTT
CASSSGGFITGELFF
>TRBD2|TRBJ2-7|TRBV19|15|few
TGTGCCAGTAGTATCGCGGGACTATCCCCCTACGAGCAGTACTTC
CASSIAGLSPYEQYF
>TRBD2|TRBJ2-3|TRBV11-2|17|-
TGTGCCAGCAGCTTAGCTCGACTAGCGGCGAGCACAGATACGCAGTATTTT
CASSLARLAASTDTQYF
>-|TRBJ2-2|TRBV6-5|18|few
TGTGCCAGCAGTTACTCGATCCGTCCAGGGAAAGGAACCGGGGAGCTGTTTTTT
CASSYSIRPGKGTGELFF
>-|TRBJ2-1|TRBV20-1|16|few
TGCAGTGCTAGAGATCTAAGTCGGTCCCCAAGGAATGAGCAGTTCTTC
CSARDLSRSPRNEQFF
>-|TRBJ1-4|TRBV12-3/TRBV12-4|14|-
TGTGCCAGCAGTTTAGGGACCAACGGTGGAAAACTGTTTTTT
CASSLGTNGGKLFF
>-|TRBJ2-6|TRBV10-3|12|few
TGTGCCATTAACACTGGGGCCAACGTCCTGACTTTC
CAINTGANVLTF
>TRBD2|TRBJ2-1|TRBV29-1|16|few
TGCAGCACGGGGGGGCCGATTAAGAGCTCCTACAATGAGCAGTTCTTC
CSTGGPIKSSYNEQFF
>TRBD2|TRBJ2-4|TRBV6-5|17|-
TGTGCCAGCAGTTATACTTCCGGGACTAGCGGGGTAAACATTCAGTACTTC
CASSYTSGTSGVNIQYF
>TRBD2|TRBJ2-3|TRBV4-3|14|few
TGCGCCAGCAGCCAAGACAGCGGGGGGGATACGCAGTATTTT
CASSQDSGGDTQYF
>TRBD1|TRBJ2-7|TRBV7-6|13|many
TGTGCCAGCAGCTATGACAGGGGAGACGAGCAGTACTTC
CASSYDRGDEQYF
>-|TRBJ2-1|TRBV5-1|12|-
TGCGCCAGCAGCCCCGGGACGGATGAGCAGTTCTTC
CASSPGTDEQFF
>-|TRBJ2-1|TRBV4-3|15|-
TGCGCCAGCAGCCAAGAGGGGATGGCCGGCAATGAGCAGTTCTTC
CASSQEGMAGNEQFF
>-|TRBJ2-1|TRBV4-1|15|few
TGCGCCAGCAGCCAAGATCGACGGGGGTCGGGTGAGCAGTTCTTC
CASSQDRRGSGEQFF
>-|TRBJ1-5|TRBV7-9|16|few
TGTGCCAGCAGCTCAACGGCGGGGAACTCGGATCAGCCCCAGCATTTT
CASSSTAGNSDQPQHF
>-|TRBJ2-7|TRBV7-9|12|-
TGTGCCAGCAGCTTTACACCGTACGAGCAGTACTTC
CASSFTPYEQYF
>-|TRBJ1-1|TRBV5-1|14|-
TGCGCCAGCAGCTTGGTGGTAGAGAACACTGAAGCTTTCTTT
CASSLVVENTEAFF
>-|TRBJ2-3|TRBV7-2|14|many
TGTGCCAGCAGCTTACGTCCTTCCACAGATACGCAGTATTTT
CASSLRPSTDTQYF
>TRBD1|TRBJ1-6|TRBV4-3|14|many
TGCGCCAGCAGTTCCGGGACAGGGTATCCACCCCTCCACTTT
CASSSGTGYPPLHF
>-|TRBJ1-2|TRBV12-3/TRBV12-4|12|many
TGTGCCAGCAGGGACAGTGGGTATGGCTACACCTTC
CASRDSGYGYTF
>-|TRBJ1-4|TRBV9|14|few
TGTGCCAGCAGCGTAGACGGAGAGCCTGAAAAACTGTTTTTT
CASSVDGEPEKLFF
>TRBD1|TRBJ2-7|TRBV2|13|few
TGTGCCAGCAGTTGGACAGGAGCCTACGAGCAGTACTTC
CASSWTGAYEQYF
>-|TRBJ2-5|TRBV4-1|13|-
TGCGCCAGCAGCCCGGACAGTGAAGAGACCCAGTACTTC
CASSPDSEETQYF
>-|TRBJ2-5|TRBV6-5|12|few
TGTGCCAGCAGTTACCATGGGGAGACCCAGTACTTC
CASSYHGETQYF
>-|TRBJ2-7|TRBV11-3|11|-
TGTGCCAGCAGCAGGAAGCCCGAGCAGTACTTC
CASSRKPEQYF
>TRBD1|TRBJ1-2|TRBV12-3/TRBV12-4|17|few
TGTGCCAGCAGTTTAGCCCCCCCCGGAGGGGGCGGGTATGGCTACACCTTC
CASSLAPPGGGGYGYTF
>TRBD2|TRBJ2-5|TRBV7-9|16|few
TGTGCCAGCAGCCAGGGACTAGCGGGGGGGCGAGAGACCCAGTACTTC
CASSQGLAGGRETQYF
>-|TRBJ1-1|TRBV7-4|11|few
TGTGCCAGCACCACCCTCTCGGGGGCTTTCTTT
CASTTLSGAFF
>TRBD2|TRBJ2-1|TRBV7-9|15|-
TGTGCCAGCACCCAGACGGGAGGGCCTGTCGATGGGCAGTTCTTC
CASTQTGGPVDGQFF
>-|TRBJ2-5|TRBV29-1|11|many
TGCAGCGCCCCAGAGGGGGAGACCCAGTACTTC
CSAPEGETQYF
>-|TRBJ2-2|TRBV12-3/TRBV12-4|12|few
TGTGCCAGCGGAGCGGGCACCGGGGAGCTGTTTTTT
CASGAGTGELFF
>-|TRBJ1-5|TRBV7-9|16|-
TGTGCCAGCAGCTTAGGCGGGATTCGAAGGGATCAGCCCCAGCATTTT
CASSLGGIRRDQPQHF
>-|TRBJ1-3|TRBV2|16|-
TGTGCCAGCAGACAAACAACCGAGAGCTCTGGAAACACCATATATTTT
CASRQTTESSGNTIYF
>TRBD1|TRBJ1-2|TRBV27|14|-
TGTGCCAGCAGGGTCACAGGGGGCATTCATGGCTACACCTTC
CASRVTGGIHGYTF
>-|TRBJ2-7|TRBV29-1|12|few
TGCAGCGTTGAAGGCCAGTCCTACGAGCAGTACTTC
CSVEGQSYEQYF
>-|TRBJ2-2|TRBV9|17|few
TGTGCCAGCAGCGCTAGAGATCGGGGGCTCGGCACCGGGGAGCTGTTTTTT
CASSARDRGLGTGELFF
>-|TRBJ1-3|TRBV7-6|16|many
TGTGCCAGCAGCTTACTTCTACAGGGCTCTGGAAACACCATATATTTT
CASSLLLQGSGNTIYF
>TRBD1|TRBJ1-1|TRBV7-9|13|-
TGTGCCAGCAGCTCAGACAGGGGAGGAGAAGCTTTCTTT
CASSSDRGGEAFF
>TRBD2|TRBJ2-3|TRBV4-1|15|few
TGCGCCAGCAGCCAAGCTGCGGGAGTCACAGATACGCAGTATTTT
CASSQAAGVTDTQYF
>TRBD2|TRBJ2-7|TRBV7-2|14|few
TGTGCCAGCAGCTTAAGACTAGCGGGGGACGAGCAGTACTTC
CASSLRLAGDEQYF
>TRBD2|TRBJ2-1|TRBV11-3|12|-
TGTGCCAGCAGCTCGTCGGGGGGTGAGCAGTTCTTC
CASSSSGGEQFF
>-|TRBJ1-2|TRBV6-5|16|few
TGTGCCAGCAGTTACCGGAGTCAGGGGACGGACTATGGCTACACCTTC
CASSYRSQGTDYGYTF
>-|TRBJ2-1|TRBV4-3|18|-
TGCGCCAGCAGCCAAGATCGTCCCTCGTTCGGTGCCTACAATGAGCAGTTCTTC
CASSQDRPSFGAYNEQFF
>TRBD2|TRBJ2-7|TRBV4-1|16|few
TGCGCCAGCAGCCAAGATAGCGGGGGGAGCTCCTACGAGCAGTACTTC
CASSQDSGGSSYEQYF
>-|TRBJ2-2|TRBV27|11|-
TGTGCCAGCAGCAACAGGGGAGGGCTGTTTTTT
CASSNRGGLFF
>-|TRBJ1-5|TRBV27|12|-
TGTGCCAGCAGGGGGTACAATCAGCCCCAGCATTTT
CASRGYNQPQHF
>TRBD1|TRBJ2-3|TRBV6-5|16|many
TGTGCCAGCAGTTACGGAGTAGACAGGGACACAGATACGCAGTATTTT
CASSYGVDRDTDTQYF
>TRBD2|TRBJ2-1|TRBV7-7|15|-
TGTGCTAGCAGCCACCAACCGGGACTAGTGAATGAGCAGTTCTTC
CASSHQPGLVNEQFF
>-|TRBJ2-3|TRBV7-2|14|-
TGTGCCAGCAGCTCGAGAGGGACGGAAGATACGCAGTATTTT
CASSSRGTEDTQYF
>-|TRBJ2-1|TRBV20-1|14|few
TGCAGTGCTACGGACTTCAAACTATACAATGAGCAGTTCTTC
CSATDFKLYNEQFF
>-|TRBJ2-1|TRBV12-3/TRBV12-4|15|-
TGTGCCAGCAGTTTGACACTGAGCTCCTACAATGAGCAGTTCTTC
CASSLTLSSYNEQFF
>TRBD1|TRBJ2-2|TRBV9|17|-
TGTGCCAGCAGCGGTCTAGGGGGGACAGGGGGCCCCGGGGAGCTGTTTTTT
CASSGLGGTGGPGELFF
>-|TRBJ2-1|TRBV6-2/TRBV6-3|16|-
TGTGCCAGCAGTCTACCATACACGAGCTCCTACAATGAGCAGTTCTTC
CASSLPYTSSYNEQFF
>TRBD1|TRBJ2-7|TRBV5-1|16|-
TGCGCCAGCAGCTGGGACAGGGGAACCTTATATGCCGAGCAGTACTTC
CASSWDRGTLYAEQYF
>-|TRBJ2-1|TRBV14|12|-
TGTGCCAGCAGCCTTACTGGAGATGAGCAGTTCTTC
CASSLTGDEQFF
>-|TRBJ1-2|TRBV12-5|15|-
TGTGCTAGTGGTTTGGATTACACTCTAGGGCATGGCTACACCTTC
CASGLDYTLGHGYTF
>-|TRBJ2-5|TRBV9|15|few
TGTGCCAGCAGCGATACAATCCGGGCCCAAGAGACCCAGTACTTC
CASSDTIRAQETQYF